Described below is a single TCR beta chain sequence and its context. The entry originates in a study of T cells in localized non-small cell lung cancer. Only in-frame clones appear in the TCRdb table, and some are missing; sequencing was by immunoSEQ multiplex PCR. The data show 45,000 to 60,000 clones, 80% to 90% seen once. Germline V gene data show CDR1 as SGHAT and CDR2 as FQDESV (reference sequence). The CDR3 is 15 amino acids. After removal of 5 bases from V and 5 bases from J, the junction contained 11 bases not matched to a gene. The material sequenced was peripheral blood, taken before any cancer treatment. The chain carries TRBV11-1 and TRBJ1-1; TRBD1 matches at 7 bases. The receptor comes from a woman aged 35-70 years with stage I lung adenocarcinoma. Here the CDR3 reads CASSLTGVRRTEAFF. The CDR3, as DNA: TGTGCCAGCAGCCTCACAGGGGTCCGTCGGACTGAAGCTTTCTTT.